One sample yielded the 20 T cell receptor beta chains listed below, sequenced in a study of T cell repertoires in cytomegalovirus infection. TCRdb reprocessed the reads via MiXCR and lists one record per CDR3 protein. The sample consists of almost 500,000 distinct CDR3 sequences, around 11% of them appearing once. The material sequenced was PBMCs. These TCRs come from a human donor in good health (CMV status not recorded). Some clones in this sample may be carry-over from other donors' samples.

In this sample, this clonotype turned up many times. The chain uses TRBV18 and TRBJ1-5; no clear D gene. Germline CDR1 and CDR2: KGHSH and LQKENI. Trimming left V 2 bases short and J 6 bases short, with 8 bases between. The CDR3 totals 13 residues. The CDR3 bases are TGTGCCAGCTCACCAGCTAGCGCTCAGCCCCAGCATTTT. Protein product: CASSPASAQPQHF.

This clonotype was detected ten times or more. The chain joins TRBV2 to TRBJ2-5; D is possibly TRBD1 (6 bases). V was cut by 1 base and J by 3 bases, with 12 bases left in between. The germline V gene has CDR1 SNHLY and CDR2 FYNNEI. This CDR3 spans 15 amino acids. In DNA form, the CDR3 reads TGTGCCAGCAGTGAAGGACGGGCAGGGGAAGAGACCCAGTACTTC. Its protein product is CASSEGRAGEETQYF.

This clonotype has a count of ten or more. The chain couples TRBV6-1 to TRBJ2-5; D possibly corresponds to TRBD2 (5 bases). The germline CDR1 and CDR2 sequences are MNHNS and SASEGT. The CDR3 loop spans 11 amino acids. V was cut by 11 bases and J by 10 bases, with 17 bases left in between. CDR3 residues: CALGKGSGQYF. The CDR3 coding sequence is TGTGCCCTCGGGAAGGGTTCCGGCCAGTACTTC.

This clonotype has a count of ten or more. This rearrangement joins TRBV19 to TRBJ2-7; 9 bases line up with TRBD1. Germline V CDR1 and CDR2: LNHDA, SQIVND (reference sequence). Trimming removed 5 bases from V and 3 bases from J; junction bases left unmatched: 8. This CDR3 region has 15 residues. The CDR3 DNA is TGTGCCAGTAGTTTCTCCGGGACAGGGAGCTACGAGCAGTACTTC. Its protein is CASSFSGTGSYEQYF.

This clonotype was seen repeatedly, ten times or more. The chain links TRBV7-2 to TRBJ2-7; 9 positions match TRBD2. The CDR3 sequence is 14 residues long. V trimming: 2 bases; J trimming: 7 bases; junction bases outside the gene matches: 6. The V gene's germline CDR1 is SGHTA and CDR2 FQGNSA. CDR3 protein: CASSLPRLAGEQYF. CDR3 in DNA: TGTGCCAGCAGCTTACCAAGGCTAGCGGGGGAGCAGTACTTC.

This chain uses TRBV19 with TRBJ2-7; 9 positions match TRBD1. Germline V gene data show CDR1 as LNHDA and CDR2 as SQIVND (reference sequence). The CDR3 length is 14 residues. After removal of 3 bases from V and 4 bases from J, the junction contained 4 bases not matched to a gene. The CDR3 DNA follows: TGTGCCAGTAGTATCCGGGACAGGGATTACGAGCAGTACTTC. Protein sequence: CASSIRDRDYEQYF. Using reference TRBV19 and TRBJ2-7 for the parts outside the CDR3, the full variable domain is DGGITQSPKYLFRKEGQNVTLSCEQNLNHDAMYWYRQDPGQGLRLIYYSQIVNDFQKGDIAEGYSVSREKKESFPLTVTSAQKNPTAFYLCASSIRDRDYEQYFGPGTRLTVT.

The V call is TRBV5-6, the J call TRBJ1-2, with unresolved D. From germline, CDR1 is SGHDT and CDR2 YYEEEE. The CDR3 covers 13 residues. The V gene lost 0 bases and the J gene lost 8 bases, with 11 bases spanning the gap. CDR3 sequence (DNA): TGTGCCAGCAGCTTGGCGGGGAGTCAGGGCTACACCTTC. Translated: CASSLAGSQGYTF.

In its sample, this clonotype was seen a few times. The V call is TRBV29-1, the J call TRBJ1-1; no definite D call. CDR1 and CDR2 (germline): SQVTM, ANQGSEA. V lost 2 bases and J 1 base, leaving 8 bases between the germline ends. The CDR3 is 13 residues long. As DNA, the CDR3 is TGCAGCGTTGAAATGTTCCAGAACACTGAAGCTTTCTTT. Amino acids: CSVEMFQNTEAFF.

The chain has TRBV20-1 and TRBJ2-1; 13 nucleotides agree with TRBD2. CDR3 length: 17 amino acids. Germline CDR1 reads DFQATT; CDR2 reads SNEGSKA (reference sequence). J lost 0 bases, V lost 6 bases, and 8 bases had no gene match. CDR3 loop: CSAMTSGRYNSYNEQFF. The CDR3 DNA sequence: TGCAGTGCCATGACTAGCGGGAGGTACAACTCCTACAATGAGCAGTTCTTC.

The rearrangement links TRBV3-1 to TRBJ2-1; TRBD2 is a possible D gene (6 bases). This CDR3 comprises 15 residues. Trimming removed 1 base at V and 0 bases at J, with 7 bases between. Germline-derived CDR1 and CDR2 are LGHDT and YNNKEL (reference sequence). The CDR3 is CASSQGLDSYNEQFF. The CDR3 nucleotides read TGTGCCAGCAGCCAAGGACTAGACTCCTACAATGAGCAGTTCTTC.

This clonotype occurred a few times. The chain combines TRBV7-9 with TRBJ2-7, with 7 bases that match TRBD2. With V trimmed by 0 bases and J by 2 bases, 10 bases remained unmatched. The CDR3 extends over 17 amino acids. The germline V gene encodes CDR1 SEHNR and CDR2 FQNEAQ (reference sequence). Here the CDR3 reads CASSLAVWDYLTYEQYF. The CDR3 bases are TGTGCCAGCAGCTTAGCGGTGTGGGACTACCTTACCTACGAGCAGTACTTC.

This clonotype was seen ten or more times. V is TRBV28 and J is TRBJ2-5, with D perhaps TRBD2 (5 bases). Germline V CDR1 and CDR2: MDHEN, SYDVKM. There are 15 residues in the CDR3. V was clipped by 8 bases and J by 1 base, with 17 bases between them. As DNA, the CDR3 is TGTGCCAGCTCCCCCCGGACTCGCGCCCAAGAGACCCAGTACTTC. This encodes CASSPRTRAQETQYF.

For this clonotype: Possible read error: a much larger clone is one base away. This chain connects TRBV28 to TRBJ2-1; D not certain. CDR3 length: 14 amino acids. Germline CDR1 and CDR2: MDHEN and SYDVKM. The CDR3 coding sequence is TGTGCCATCAGTTTAAGCAACGTTGGCAATGAGCAGTTCTTC. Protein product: CAISLSNVGNEQFF.

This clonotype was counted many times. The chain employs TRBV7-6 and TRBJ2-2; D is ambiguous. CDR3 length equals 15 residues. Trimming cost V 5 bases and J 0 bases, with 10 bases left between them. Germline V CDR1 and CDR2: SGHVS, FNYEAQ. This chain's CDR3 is CASSPAPANTGELFF. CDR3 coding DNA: TGTGCCAGCAGCCCAGCCCCCGCGAACACCGGGGAGCTGTTTTTT.

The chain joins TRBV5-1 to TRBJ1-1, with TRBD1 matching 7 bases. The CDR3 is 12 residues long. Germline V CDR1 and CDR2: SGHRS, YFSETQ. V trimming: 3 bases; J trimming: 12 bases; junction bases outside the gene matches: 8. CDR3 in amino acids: CASSSGQGETFF. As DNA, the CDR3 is TGCGCCAGCAGCTCGGGGCAGGGGGAAACTTTCTTT.

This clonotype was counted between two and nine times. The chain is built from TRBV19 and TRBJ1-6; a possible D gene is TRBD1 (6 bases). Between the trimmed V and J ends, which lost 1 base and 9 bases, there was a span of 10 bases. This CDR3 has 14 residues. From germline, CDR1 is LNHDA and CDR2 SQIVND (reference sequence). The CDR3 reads CASSIVQGSSPLHF. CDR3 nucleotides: TGTGCCAGTAGTATAGTACAGGGTTCTTCACCCCTCCACTTT.

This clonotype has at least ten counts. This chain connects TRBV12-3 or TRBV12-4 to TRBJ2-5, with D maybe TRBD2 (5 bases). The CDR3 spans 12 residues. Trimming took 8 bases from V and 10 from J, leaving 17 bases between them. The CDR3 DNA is TGTGCCAGCCGTCCGGGGAACTCGGACCAGTACTTC. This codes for CASRPGNSDQYF.

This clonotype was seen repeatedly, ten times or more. The CDR3: CASSFARGTGGRETQYF. CDR3 DNA: TGTGCCAGCAGCTTCGCGCGAGGGACAGGGGGCCGAGAGACCCAGTACTTC. The V call is TRBV11-1, the J call TRBJ2-5; 12 positions agree with TRBD1. Trimming removed 3 bases from V and 4 bases from J; junction bases left unmatched: 9. Germline CDR1 is SGHAT and CDR2 is FQDESV (reference sequence). This CDR3 has 17 amino acids.

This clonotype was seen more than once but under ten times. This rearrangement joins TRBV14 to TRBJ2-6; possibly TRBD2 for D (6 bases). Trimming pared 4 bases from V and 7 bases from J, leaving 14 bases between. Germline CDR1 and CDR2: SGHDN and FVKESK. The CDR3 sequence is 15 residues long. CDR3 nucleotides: TGTGCCAGCAGCCCCCCCGGGAGAGCTGCCAACGTCCTGACTTTC. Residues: CASSPPGRAANVLTF. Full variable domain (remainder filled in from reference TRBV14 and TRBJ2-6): EAGVTQFPSHSVIEKGQTVTLRCDPISGHDNLYWYRRVMGKEIKFLLHFVKESKQDESGMPNNRFLAERTGGTYSTLKVQPAELEDSGVYFCASSPPGRAANVLTFGAGSRLTVL.

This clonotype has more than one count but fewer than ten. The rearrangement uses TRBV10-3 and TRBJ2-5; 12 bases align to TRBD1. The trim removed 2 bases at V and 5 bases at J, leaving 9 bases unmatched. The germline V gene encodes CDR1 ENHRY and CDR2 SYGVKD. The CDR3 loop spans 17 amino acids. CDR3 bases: TGTGCCATCAGTGAGGTCCACGGGACAGGGGGCGCGGAGACCCAGTACTTC. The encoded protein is CAISEVHGTGGAETQYF.